The next 9 T cell receptor beta chains were all read from a single sample in a study of neurological immune-mediated disorders. TCRdb re-called the 5' RACE reads with MiXCR, one entry per CDR3 protein. The sample comprises some 46,000 distinct CDR3 sequences, approximately 10% of which are singletons, and about 5% rests with the top ten. The source material was PBMCs. Receptors were obtained from a man between 70 and 80 years old with HTLV-1-associated myelopathy (HAM/TSP).

This clonotype was detected ten times or more. This chain joins TRBV6-5 and TRBJ1-1; a weak D match, TRBD1 (6 bases). The length of the CDR3 is 12 residues. Germline V gene data show CDR1 as MNHEY and CDR2 as SVGAGI. Trimming removed 6 bases from V and 10 bases from J, with 15 bases in between. As DNA, the CDR3 is TGTGCCAGCAGACCGTCGGGGGCAAGAGCTTTCTTT. This gives the protein CASRPSGARAFF.

The chain uses TRBV5-5 and TRBJ2-3; tentatively, D is TRBD2 (6 bases). Germline CDR1 reads SGHKS; CDR2 reads YYEKEE (reference sequence). Trimming took 1 base from V and 2 from J, leaving 8 bases between them. The CDR3 spans 14 residues. DNA for the CDR3: TGTGCCAGCAGCTTGCGGGGGTTCACAGATACGCAGTATTTT. This encodes CASSLRGFTDTQYF.

In this sample, this clonotype turned up many times. The chain carries TRBV7-9 and TRBJ2-7, with TRBD1 identical over 9 bases. The CDR3 is 14 residues long. In germline, CDR1 is SEHNR, CDR2 FQNEAQ (reference sequence). V gave up 8 bases and J gave up 7 bases; unmatched junction bases: 12. CDR3 nucleotides: TGTGCCAGCTTGCCTGACAGGGGGTGGGCAGAGCAGTACTTC. Its protein product is CASLPDRGWAEQYF.

Many counts were recorded for this clonotype. The genes are TRBV5-1 and TRBJ1-4; D remains unclear. The V gene's germline CDR1 is SGHRS and CDR2 YFSETQ. V gave up 1 base and J gave up 0 bases, with 10 bases separating them. The CDR3 consists of 16 residues. The CDR3 region has the DNA TGCGCCAGCAGCTTGAGCCAGGTCGCAACTAATGAAAAACTGTTTTTT. Translating gives CASSLSQVATNEKLFF.

This clonotype was picked up a small number of times. This chain connects TRBV7-6 to TRBJ2-7, with D perhaps matching TRBD1 (5 bases). Germline CDR1 is SGHVS and CDR2 is FNYEAQ. The CDR3 runs to 13 residues. The germline V and J ends were trimmed by 5 bases and 2 bases, with 10 bases remaining between them. This CDR3 is CASSTQETYEQYF. CDR3 nucleotide sequence: TGTGCCAGCAGCACACAGGAAACCTACGAGCAGTACTTC.

This clonotype was seen more than once but under ten times. The chain joins TRBV3-1 to TRBJ2-5; D is uncertain. Germline V gives CDR1 LGHDT, CDR2 YNNKEL (reference sequence). CDR3 size: 17 residues. V shed 4 bases and J shed 3 bases, with 21 bases lying between them. This CDR3 is CASSLRSPAVGKETQYF. CDR3 nucleotides: TGTGCCAGCAGCCTAAGAAGCCCTGCTGTGGGTAAAGAGACCCAGTACTTC.

This clonotype was observed at least ten times. The chain employs TRBV7-3 and TRBJ2-1; the match to TRBD2 covers 8 bases. V dropped 1 base and J dropped 7; count of bases not matched to a gene: 6. Looked up from germline, CDR1 is SGHTA and CDR2 is FQGTGA. This CDR3 is 15 amino acids long. The CDR3 coding sequence is TGTGCCAGCAGCTTAAGGGGACTAGTCTCGAATGAGCAGTTCTTC. Translated, it gives CASSLRGLVSNEQFF.

This clonotype was recorded at least ten times. The chain has TRBV5-4 and TRBJ2-7; TRBD2 might be the D (7 bases). V was clipped by 0 bases and J by 0 bases, with 19 bases between them. This CDR3 contains 18 residues. Germline values: CDR1 SGHNT, CDR2 YYREEE (reference sequence). This chain's CDR3 is CASSLVRGGGGASYEQYF. The CDR3 DNA is TGTGCCAGCAGCTTGGTCCGTGGGGGCGGGGGCGCCTCCTACGAGCAGTACTTC.

This clonotype was observed many times. The chain has TRBV5-1 and TRBJ2-2; TRBD1 matches 11 bases. This CDR3 spans 17 amino acids. Unmatched junction bases numbered 12, after V lost 4 bases and J lost 7 bases. Germline CDR1 reads SGHRS; CDR2 reads YFSETQ. The CDR3 DNA sequence: TGCGCCAGCAGCGCCCAACCGGGACAGGGGGAGAACGGGGAGCTGTTTTTT. It encodes CASSAQPGQGENGELFF.